This T cell receptor beta chain was sequenced during a study of blood T cell repertoires in COVID-19 (dated by TCRdb to about 2020). Background for the entire study: Samples from collaborators originated in the United States, Italy and Spain and spanned both the acute and convalescent phases of COVID-19. The prospective study material was composed of cDNA or gDNA derived from T cells, B-cell-depleted T cells, or PBMCs. Subjects who had been exposed to COVID-19, were actively infected with it, or had recovered from it provided the deeply sampled blood TCRbeta repertoires that made up the dataset. A freely available public database, intended as a resource for researchers studying the immune response to SARS-CoV-2, is where the repertoires were released. Samples came from the ongoing ImmuneRACE study (first 160 participants) plus 1,254 subjects from 6 global collaborators. The sample metadata nearly always contained a de-identified subject ID, COVID-19 status, age in years and sex. Where HLA class I and class II types were available, the types were taken from metadata supplied by the sample provider, not from assay-based typing.

Collaborating institutions collected whole blood in K2EDTA tubes following their own protocols. For TCRbeta analysis, collaborators shipped samples in one of three forms: frozen whole blood, isolated PBMCs, or DNA extracted from either of those sample types. Reading from cysteine to phenylalanine, the CDR3 counts 15 amino acids. The sequence is cut down to CDR3 DNA, 45 bases in frame from base 1. The germline V gene (reference sequence) gives CDR1 as LNHDA and CDR2 as SQIVND. As concerns this clone: The target of this receptor is not known. At one end, the junction sequence differs from germline, possibly due to a read error.

Beyond this particular receptor, the publication reports: Clinical and demographic metadata were provided uncurated, with the amount varying by source and participant.

TCRbeta CDR3 regions were amplified from genomic DNA using the immunoSEQ Assay, a bias-controlled multiplex PCR. The study's own analysis went as follows. Within the assay, amplification of reference gene primers was used to estimate how many nucleated cells each sample contained. Sequence reads were collapsed and filtered to measure the absolute abundance of every unique TCRbeta CDR3 rearrangement. For each sample, productive Simpson clonality was calculated as the square root of Simpson's diversity index over productive rearrangements. Drawn from immuneACCESS, this table holds only the in-frame rearrangements with V and J called that TCRdb kept. Clones are partly lost; checked studies trace under half to an unresolved V gene and leave the rest unexplained. That table gives V, J and clone size, and the DNA gave D and trimming. Here the sample has around 25,000 clones; 80% to 90% occur a single time. Around 18% of the sample comes from the top ten.

Rearrangement joined TRBV19 to TRBJ2-7; TRBD1 might be the D gene, on 6 matching bases. Sequenced material: peripheral blood. The source is a woman older than 75 with acute or convalescent COVID-19. The CDR3 region has the sequence CASSNRDKGFYEQCF. The nucleotides are TGTGCCAGTAGTAACCGGGACAAGGGATTCTACGAGCAGTGCTTC. The full variable domain, with segments outside the CDR3 supplied by the reference TRBV19 and TRBJ2-7 proteins, appears as DGGITQSPKYLFRKEGQNVTLSCEQNLNHDAMYWYRQDPGQGLRLIYYSQIVNDFQKGDIAEGYSVSREKKESFPLTVTSAQKNPTAFYLCASSNRDKGFYEQCFGPGTRLTVT.